This T cell receptor (beta chain) is from a study of molecular identifiers for immune sequencing clone quantification. TCRdb ran MiXCR on the PCR reads and lists one entry per CDR3 protein. The sample has about 65,000 distinct CDR3 sequences, approximately 17% seen once. The table lists this clonotype with many counts. The sequence derives from a human donor in good health. Some libraries in this study had Jurkat cell RNA spiked in. Sequences were obtained from naive CD8+ T cells from blood, with Jurkat cell RNA spiked in. Subset denoted: FACS-sorted CD8+CD4-CCR7+CD45RA+ naive T cells.

The CDR3 reads CASSLDLGTRSYNEQFF. DNA of the CDR3: TGTGCCAGCAGCTTAGATTTAGGGACCAGGTCCTACAATGAGCAGTTCTTC. The chain is built from TRBV11-2 and TRBJ2-1; either TRBD1 or TRBD2 may supply D (5 bases each). Trimming took off 0 bases at V and 1 base at J, with 13 bases between the two ends. Germline lookup yields CDR1 SGHAT and CDR2 FQNNGV. The CDR3 is 17 amino acids. Looking up the rest from reference TRBV11-2 and TRBJ2-1 gives the full variable domain: EAGVAQSPRYKIIEKRQSVAFWCNPISGHATLYWYQQILGQGPKLLIQFQNNGVVDDSQLPKDRFSAERLKGVDSTLKIQPAKLEDSAVYLCASSLDLGTRSYNEQFFGPGTRLTVL.